This T cell receptor (beta chain) is drawn from a study of a mutant IDH1 vaccine in newly diagnosed glioma. Study at large: Either 4-6 weeks after radiotherapy alone or alongside temozolomide, vaccination was begun. V12 came at week 35, V13 at week 47.

Concerning this clone: Its antigen is still unknown.

Generated by immunoSEQ multiplex PCR, the TCRdb table keeps only in-frame clones and is missing some. Of some 57,000 clones in the sample, around 84% were seen once. Described time point: week 35, safety follow-up. Vaccine doses each comprised 300 ug of mutant IDH1 20-mer peptide, with topical imiquimod. The ends were cut back, 3 bases at V and 7 bases at J, with 23 bases in the middle. Germline-derived CDR1 and CDR2 are SGHDT and YYEEEE. The CDR3 loop spans 17 amino acids. The sample was PBMCs, taken from a glioma patient whose treatment included an IDH1 peptide vaccine. The source of this sequence is a woman between 18 and 29 years old with glioma. The J gene is TRBJ1-5, the V gene TRBV5-6, with D maybe TRBD1 (6 bases). The CDR3 DNA reads as TGTGCCAGCAGCTGGCGTGGGGCAGGGGAAGAGAGACAGCCCCAGCATTTT. Translated, it gives CASSWRGAGEERQPQHF.